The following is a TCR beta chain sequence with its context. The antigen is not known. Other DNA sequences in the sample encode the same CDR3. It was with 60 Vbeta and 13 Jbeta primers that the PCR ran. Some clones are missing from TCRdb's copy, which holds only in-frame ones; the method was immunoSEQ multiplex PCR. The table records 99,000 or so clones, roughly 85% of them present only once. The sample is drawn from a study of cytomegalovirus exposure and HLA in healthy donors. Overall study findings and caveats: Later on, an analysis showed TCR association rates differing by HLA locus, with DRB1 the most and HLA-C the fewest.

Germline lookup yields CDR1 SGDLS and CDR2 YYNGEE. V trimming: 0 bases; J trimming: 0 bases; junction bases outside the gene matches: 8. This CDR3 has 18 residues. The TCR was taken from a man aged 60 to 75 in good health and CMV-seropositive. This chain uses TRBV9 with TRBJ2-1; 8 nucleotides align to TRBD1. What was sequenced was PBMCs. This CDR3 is CASSVEVAGGSSYNEQFF. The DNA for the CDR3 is TGTGCCAGCAGCGTAGAGGTTGCAGGGGGCAGCTCCTACAATGAGCAGTTCTTC.